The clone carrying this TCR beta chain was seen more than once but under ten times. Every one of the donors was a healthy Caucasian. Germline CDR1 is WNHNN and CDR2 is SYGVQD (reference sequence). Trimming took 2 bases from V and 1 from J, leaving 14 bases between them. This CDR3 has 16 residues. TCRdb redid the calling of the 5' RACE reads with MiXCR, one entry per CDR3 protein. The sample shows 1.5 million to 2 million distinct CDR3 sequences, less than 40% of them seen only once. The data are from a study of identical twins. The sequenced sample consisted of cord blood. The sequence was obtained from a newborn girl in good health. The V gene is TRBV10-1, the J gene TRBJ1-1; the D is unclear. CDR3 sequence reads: CASSEAVGRSNTEAFF. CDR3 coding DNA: TGCGCCAGCAGTGAGGCTGTAGGACGGTCGAACACTGAAGCTTTCTTT.